This entry lists 21 T cell receptor beta chains sequenced from one sample in a study of blood T cell repertoires in COVID-19. This table comes from immunoSEQ multiplex PCR, and its TCRdb copy is limited to in-frame clones, with some not included. The sample includes about 200,000 clones, more than 70% seen only once; the top ten take around 8.4%. The sample consisted of PBMCs or T cells enriched from blood (not recorded which). All receptors come from a woman between 18 and 30 years old who had recovered from COVID-19.

The rearrangement uses TRBV29-1 and TRBJ2-7; possible D gene TRBD1, 6 bases. Trimming took off 6 bases at V and 3 bases at J, with 21 bases between the two ends. The CDR3 sequence is 15 residues long. From germline, CDR1 is SQVTM and CDR2 ANQGSEA. In nucleotides, the CDR3 is TGCAGCGTGGACGGCACAGGGATCCTGATCTACGAGCAGTACTTC. Amino acids: CSVDGTGILIYEQYF.

The chain is built from TRBV7-9 and TRBJ1-4; 7 nucleotides line up with TRBD1. J gave up 3 bases and V 5 bases, and 12 bases lay outside the gene matches. This CDR3 is built from 17 residues. Germline V gene data show CDR1 as SEHNR and CDR2 as FQNEAQ (reference sequence). The DNA for the CDR3 is TGTGCCAGCAGCAAGGACAGGTTTTTGGAGCCTAATGAAAAACTGTTTTTT. It specifies CASSKDRFLEPNEKLFF.

The rearrangement uses TRBV24-1 and TRBJ1-2; D is undetermined. The CDR3 runs to 13 residues. Germline lookup yields CDR1 KGHDR and CDR2 SFDVKD. V was cut by 5 bases and J by 4 bases, with 10 bases left in between. The CDR3 coding sequence is TGTGCCACCAGTGTAGACGGACTCTATGGCTACACCTTC. Protein sequence: CATSVDGLYGYTF.

The chain employs TRBV19 and TRBJ1-4; 7 positions agree with TRBD1. This CDR3 has 14 residues. V shed 7 bases and J 4 bases; nucleotides not matched to a gene: 6. Germline values: CDR1 LNHDA, CDR2 SQIVND (reference sequence). The CDR3: CASTPGQSNEKLFF. CDR3 bases: TGTGCCAGTACCCCGGGACAGAGTAATGAAAAACTGTTTTTT. Supplemented by reference TRBV19 and TRBJ1-4, the full variable domain reads DGGITQSPKYLFRKEGQNVTLSCEQNLNHDAMYWYRQDPGQGLRLIYYSQIVNDFQKGDIAEGYSVSREKKESFPLTVTSAQKNPTAFYLCASTPGQSNEKLFFGSGTQLSVL.

This rearrangement joins TRBV15 to TRBJ2-1; D possibly corresponds to TRBD1 (7 bases). This CDR3 region has 17 residues. The germline V gene has CDR1 LNHNV and CDR2 YYDKDF (reference sequence). With 0 bases removed from V and 2 bases from J, the gap between germline ends came to 14 bases. CDR3 sequence reads: CATSREAAGQTYNEQFF. Here the CDR3 DNA reads TGTGCCACCAGCAGAGAGGCTGCGGGACAGACCTACAATGAGCAGTTCTTC. Full variable domain (remainder filled in from reference TRBV15 and TRBJ2-1): DAMVIQNPRYQVTQFGKPVTLSCSQTLNHNVMYWYQQKSSQAPKLLFHYYDKDFNNEADTPDNFQSRRPNTSFCFLDIRSPGLGDTAMYLCATSREAAGQTYNEQFFGPGTRLTVL.

V gene TRBV2 combines with J gene TRBJ2-1; D unresolved. The V gene's germline CDR1 is SNHLY and CDR2 FYNNEI. The CDR3 covers 12 residues. The V and J ends lost 2 bases and 8 bases respectively, with 7 bases between them. CDR3 nucleotides: TGTGCCAGCAGTGAACCGGTGTATGAGCAGTTCTTC. Its translation is CASSEPVYEQFF. The whole variable domain, filled in from reference TRBV2 and TRBJ2-1, reads EPEVTQTPSHQVTQMGQEVILRCVPISNHLYFYWYRQILGQKVEFLVSFYNNEISEKSEIFDDQFSVERPDGSNFTLKIRSTKLEDSAMYFCASSEPVYEQFFGPGTRLTVL.

In its sample, this clone was seen a few times. This chain uses TRBV12-5 with TRBJ1-5; weak D call: TRBD1 (6 bases). V was pared by 7 bases and J by 0 bases, with 13 bases between. The CDR3 length is 15 residues. CDR1 and CDR2 from the germline V gene are LGHNT and FRNRAP. The CDR3 nucleotides read TGTGCTAGTGCCCCCCGGGACAATAGCAATCAGCCCCAGCATTTT. Amino acid sequence: CASAPRDNSNQPQHF.

This chain uses TRBV12-3 or TRBV12-4 with TRBJ1-5, with TRBD1 as a possible D gene (5 bases). Trimming pared 5 bases from V and 6 bases from J, leaving 11 bases between. The CDR3 has 13 residues. DNA of the CDR3: TGTGCCAGCAGTAGCCGGGGGTCTCAGCCCCAGCATTTT. Translation: CASSSRGSQPQHF.

The chain employs TRBV2 and TRBJ1-2, with TRBD1 matching over 7 bases. This CDR3 is built from 14 residues. Unmatched junction bases numbered 7, after V lost 5 bases and J lost 4 bases. Germline V gene lookup returns CDR1 SNHLY and CDR2 FYNNEI. CDR3 region: CASSQSTGPYGYTF. The CDR3 DNA is TGTGCCAGCAGTCAATCGACAGGGCCCTATGGCTACACCTTC.

The rearrangement joins TRBV19 to TRBJ2-7, with TRBD2 as a possible D gene (5 bases). V lost 4 bases and J lost 5, with 18 bases in between. Germline assignment: CDR1 LNHDA and CDR2 SQIVND (reference sequence). There are 15 residues in the CDR3. CDR3 bases: TGTGCCAGTAGTAGCGGGTTCGTGAGCGTAGACGAGCAGTACTTC. It translates to CASSSGFVSVDEQYF. Using reference TRBV19 and TRBJ2-7 for the parts outside the CDR3, the full variable domain is DGGITQSPKYLFRKEGQNVTLSCEQNLNHDAMYWYRQDPGQGLRLIYYSQIVNDFQKGDIAEGYSVSREKKESFPLTVTSAQKNPTAFYLCASSSGFVSVDEQYFGPGTRLTVT.

The chain employs TRBV30 and TRBJ2-3; the D gene is possibly TRBD2 (6 bases). Germline CDR1 reads GTSNPN; CDR2 reads SVGIG (reference sequence). This CDR3 has 12 amino acids. Between the trimmed V and J ends, which lost 6 bases and 3 bases, there was a span of 10 bases. Written as DNA, the CDR3 is TGTGCCTGTCATGGGAGGACAGATACGCAGTATTTT. Its protein is CACHGRTDTQYF. The entire variable domain, with the rest obtained from reference TRBV30 and TRBJ2-3, is as follows: SQTIHQWPATLVQPVGSPLSLECTVEGTSNPNLYWYRQAAGRGLQLLFYSVGIGQISSEVPQNLSASRPQDRQFILSSKKLLLSDSGFYLCACHGRTDTQYFGPGTRLTVL.

The chain links TRBV19 to TRBJ2-5, with D possibly being TRBD1 (6 bases). The CDR3 is 16 residues long. Germline V gives CDR1 LNHDA, CDR2 SQIVND (reference sequence). With 2 bases removed from V and 5 bases from J, the gap between germline ends came to 18 bases. This chain's CDR3 is CASSIRATGERETQYF. The CDR3 DNA sequence: TGTGCCAGTAGTATACGGGCGACAGGCGAGAGGGAGACCCAGTACTTC.

The gene calls are TRBV5-1 and TRBJ2-1, with 10 nucleotides matching TRBD1. V shed 4 bases, J shed 6 bases, and the junction held 16 bases outside the gene matches. This CDR3 is built from 18 residues. From germline, CDR1 is SGHRS and CDR2 YFSETQ. The CDR3 DNA follows: TGCGCCAGCAGCCCGAATCGTGACAGGGGGCTAGGACGCAATGAGCAGTTCTTC. This sequence encodes CASSPNRDRGLGRNEQFF.

V usage is TRBV14 and J usage is TRBJ2-1; D unclear. CDR3 length: 16 residues. Per the germline V gene, CDR1 is SGHDN and CDR2 is FVKESK. The ends were cut back, 1 base at V and 0 bases at J, with 10 bases in the middle. This CDR3 reads CASSQVGASSYNEQFF. Written as DNA, the CDR3 is TGTGCCAGCAGCCAAGTGGGCGCAAGCTCCTACAATGAGCAGTTCTTC. Full variable domain (rest looked up from reference TRBV14 and TRBJ2-1): EAGVTQFPSHSVIEKGQTVTLRCDPISGHDNLYWYRRVMGKEIKFLLHFVKESKQDESGMPNNRFLAERTGGTYSTLKVQPAELEDSGVYFCASSQVGASSYNEQFFGPGTRLTVL.

This rearrangement joins TRBV7-7 to TRBJ1-1; possibly TRBD1 for D (6 bases). Trimming shortened V by 5 bases and J by 1 base, and 14 bases separated the two germline ends. The CDR3 length is 15 residues. Per the germline V gene, CDR1 is SSHAT and CDR2 is FNYEAQ (reference sequence). The CDR3, as DNA: TGTGCCAGCAGCCCCCTACAGGGAAGGAACACTGAAGCTTTCTTT. It encodes CASSPLQGRNTEAFF.

This chain connects TRBV6-5 to TRBJ1-5; the D is unclear. The V and J ends lost 4 bases and 0 bases respectively, with 10 bases between them. The CDR3 is 15 amino acids. Looked up from germline, CDR1 is MNHEY and CDR2 is SVGAGI. The CDR3 here is CASSFTRDSNQPQHF. CDR3 DNA sequence: TGTGCCAGCAGTTTCACGAGAGATAGCAATCAGCCCCAGCATTTT.

The chain uses TRBV5-1 and TRBJ1-4, with 8 bases lining up with TRBD1. In germline, CDR1 is SGHRS, CDR2 YFSETQ. The CDR3 length is 13 residues. The trim removed 3 bases at V and 8 bases at J, leaving 3 bases unmatched. CDR3 region: CASSWRQGEKLFF. The DNA of the CDR3 is TGCGCCAGCAGCTGGCGACAGGGGGAAAAACTGTTTTTT. Filled out from reference TRBV5-1 and TRBJ1-4, the complete variable domain reads KAGVTQTPRYLIKTRGQQVTLSCSPISGHRSVSWYQQTPGQGLQFLFEYFSETQRNKGNFPGRFSGRQFSNSRSEMNVSTLELGDSALYLCASSWRQGEKLFFGSGTQLSVL.

V and J are TRBV7-2 and TRBJ1-2; maybe TRBD1 (6 bases). The V end lost 4 bases, the J end lost 2 bases, and 20 bases lay between the germline ends. Germline V gene data show CDR1 as SGHTA and CDR2 as FQGNSA. This CDR3 is built from 17 residues. The CDR3 DNA sequence: TGTGCCAGCAGCTCACCCGGTGGGAGGGGGAAAAACTATGGCTACACCTTC. It encodes CASSSPGGRGKNYGYTF.

This chain links TRBV28 with TRBJ2-7; perhaps TRBD1 as D (6 bases). This CDR3 region has 13 residues. V was trimmed by 6 bases and J by 2 bases, leaving 11 bases between them. Germline CDR1 and CDR2: MDHEN and SYDVKM. The CDR3 here is CASSRTVPYEQYF. The DNA for the CDR3 is TGTGCCAGCAGCCGGACAGTCCCCTACGAGCAGTACTTC. The full variable domain, completed using reference TRBV28 and TRBJ2-7, is DVKVTQSSRYLVKRTGEKVFLECVQDMDHENMFWYRQDPGLGLRLIYFSYDVKMKEKGDIPEGYSVSREKKERFSLILESASTNQTSMYLCASSRTVPYEQYFGPGTRLTVT.

V usage is TRBV27 and J usage is TRBJ2-7; TRBD1 matches at 7 bases. J was trimmed by 4 bases and V by 5 bases; bases with no gene match: 2. Germline CDR1 and CDR2: MNHEY and SMNVEV (reference sequence). CDR3 length: 12 residues. As DNA, the CDR3 is TGTGCCAGCAGTGCGACAGGGTACGAGCAGTACTTC. This translates into CASSATGYEQYF.

This chain connects TRBV18 to TRBJ1-6; unclear D gene. Germline V gene data show CDR1 as KGHSH and CDR2 as LQKENI. This CDR3 region has 18 residues. With 3 bases removed from V and 7 bases from J, the gap between germline ends came to 22 bases. As DNA, the CDR3 is TGTGCCAGCTCACCGATAGTCTCCGGGAACAGTAGAAATTCACCCCTCCACTTT. Translation gives CASSPIVSGNSRNSPLHF.